The entry that follows covers one T cell receptor beta chain sequence. This same CDR3 is encoded by further DNA sequences in the sample. This specimen comes from a study of blood T cell repertoires in COVID-19. Study-wide context: T cells, B-cell-depleted T cells, or PBMCs supplied cDNA or gDNA.

The study assigned cohorts using participant-reported clinical history. Resolution of symptoms, clearance, or two negative PCRs was present in recovered Cohort 3 donors. TCRdb's copy holds only in-frame clones and misses some; the assay was immunoSEQ multiplex PCR. The sample includes a few hundred thousand clones, about 87% seen only once; the top ten take 2.5% to 3.5%. What was sequenced was PBMCs or T cells enriched from blood (not recorded which). The sequence derives from a woman aged 45-65 years who had recovered from COVID-19.

CDR3 protein: CASSRDRVTEAFF. In nucleotides, the CDR3 is TGTGCCAGCAGTCGGGACAGGGTCACTGAAGCTTTCTTT. J is TRBJ1-1 and V is TRBV28, with 9 bases that match TRBD1. Per germline, CDR1 MDHEN and CDR2 SYDVKM. The length of the CDR3 is 13 residues. V lost 5 bases and J lost 4; bases outside the gene matches: 2.